Reported below is one T cell receptor beta chain. Trimming cost V 5 bases and J 2 bases, with 14 bases left between them. The germline gives CDR1 SGHTA, CDR2 FQGNSA. This CDR3 is 15 amino acids long. This specimen comes from a study of T cells after yellow fever vaccination. One entry per CDR3 protein, called by TCRdb with MiXCR from the 5' RACE reads. The profile covers 200,000 to 300,000 distinct CDR3 sequences, with approximately 13% appearing a single time and roughly 0.5% taken by the ten largest. This TCR came from a man aged 25-40 years who received the YFV17D yellow fever vaccine. This chain uses TRBV7-2 with TRBJ2-3; TRBD2 is a possible D gene (6 bases). Sequences were derived from CD4+ T cells sorted from PBMCs, sampled 45 days after the yellow fever booster vaccination. The CDR3 region is CASSPRAGYTDTQYF. DNA of the CDR3: TGTGCCAGCAGCCCACGTGCGGGGTACACAGATACGCAGTATTTT.